This passage covers 5 T cell receptor beta chains from one sample sequenced in a study of early T cells in non-severe SARS-CoV-2 infection. One entry per CDR3 protein results from TCRdb running MiXCR on the 5' RACE reads. The sample lists around 50,000 distinct CDR3 sequences, 5.5% to 7.5% occurring once. Sequenced material: whole blood. The receptors were sampled from an adult who was a healthcare worker with PCR-confirmed SARS-CoV-2 infection or an uninfected control (not recorded which).

This clonotype showed up just a few times. The chain carries TRBV7-2 and TRBJ2-5, with TRBD2 as a possible D gene (6 bases). Germline CDR1 reads SGHTA; CDR2 reads FQGNSA. This CDR3 spans 15 amino acids. With 7 bases removed from V and 1 base from J, the gap between germline ends came to 16 bases. The chain's CDR3 is CASTRTVTSQETQYF. The CDR3 region has the DNA TGTGCCAGCACCAGGACCGTGACTAGCCAAGAGACCCAGTACTTC.

There are many counts of this clonotype. The chain links TRBV6-4 to TRBJ2-3; D might be TRBD1 (5 bases). The V end was cut by 8 bases, the J end by 2 bases, with 11 bases between. This CDR3 is built from 13 residues. Germline loops: CDR1 MRHNA, CDR2 SNTAGT. CDR3 nucleotides: TGTGCCAGCTCCCAGGGCCACACAGATACGCAGTATTTT. It translates to CASSQGHTDTQYF.

In its sample, this clonotype was seen many times. V is TRBV6-1 and J is TRBJ2-1; 9 bases map to TRBD2. J gave up 8 bases and V 7 bases, and 9 bases lay outside the gene matches. Germline V gene data show CDR1 as MNHNS and CDR2 as SASEGT. This CDR3 comprises 14 residues. This chain's CDR3 is CASTVRGGNHEQFF. CDR3 sequence (DNA): TGTGCCAGCACCGTGCGGGGGGGTAACCATGAGCAGTTCTTC.

This clonotype has a count of ten or more. V is TRBV7-9 and J is TRBJ2-3; unclear D gene. V was trimmed by 0 bases and J by 3 bases, leaving 7 bases between them. The germline CDR1 and CDR2 sequences are SEHNR and FQNEAQ (reference sequence). This CDR3 is built from 14 residues. Here the CDR3 DNA reads TGTGCCAGCAGCTTAGCTGGGCGAACAGATACGCAGTATTTT. Protein product: CASSLAGRTDTQYF.

This clonotype appeared many times. The chain employs TRBV6-2 or TRBV6-3 and TRBJ2-5; TRBD2 aligns across 8 bases. With V trimmed by 6 bases and J by 5 bases, 11 bases remained unmatched. This CDR3 is built from 15 residues. Germline CDR1 is MNHEY and CDR2 is SVGEGT. The CDR3 nucleotides read TGTGCCAGCAGCCCCTCCGGGGGGGCCCTGGAGACCCAGTACTTC. This translates into CASSPSGGALETQYF.